A selection of T cell receptor beta chains follows, all from one sample in a study of blood T cell repertoires in COVID-19. Profiling relied on immunoSEQ multiplex PCR, and the TCRdb table lists in-frame clones only, not all of them. The sample comprises 50,000 to 65,000 clones, roughly 92% of which are singletons, and 5.5% to 6.5% rests with the top ten. Material: peripheral blood. These receptors were obtained from a human donor in a cohort sampled during active COVID-19. Both conserved end residues are part of each CDR3. A D gene is named only where the DNA matches it firmly. Some rows mark clone size as missing; the rest say once, few, many or name a class of expanded clone.

V gene	clone size	J gene	D gene	CDR3 DNA	CDR3 protein
TRBV4-2	-	TRBJ1-1	-	TGTGCCAGCAGCCAAGCCGGTCAGGGTACTGAAGCTTTCTTT	CASSQAGQGTEAFF
TRBV7-6	-	TRBJ2-2	-	TGTGCCAGCAGCTTGACGACTACGGGCACCGGGGAGCTGTTTTTT	CASSLTTTGTGELFF
TRBV4-1	-	TRBJ2-1	-	TGCGCCAGCAGCCAAGATGGGGGCCAAAGCTCCTACAATGAGCAGTTCTTC	CASSQDGGQSSYNEQFF
TRBV4-1	few	TRBJ1-3	-	TGCGCCAGCAGCTACAGGGATGACTCTGGAAACACCATATATTTT	CASSYRDDSGNTIYF
TRBV4-1	medium-sized	TRBJ2-5	-	TGCGCCAGCAGCCAAGAAGGGCTAGCGGAGACCCAGTACTTC	CASSQEGLAETQYF
TRBV5-4	-	TRBJ1-1	-	TGTGCCAGCAGCCGTGGGGGGGATGAAGCTTTCTTT	CASSRGGDEAFF
TRBV7-3	-	TRBJ2-1	TRBD2	TGTGCCAGCAGCTCAACAGGGGCTAGCGGGGAACTGATCTTC	CASSSTGASGELIF
TRBV28	-	TRBJ1-6	TRBD1	TGTGCCAGCAGTTTGGGGTGGGTCCTAGTACAGGGGCAGAATTCACCCCTCCACTTT	CASSLGWVLVQGQNSPLHF
TRBV11-2	-	TRBJ2-3	-	TGTGCCAGCAGCACCGGGGGATCGTGGGGTCCGAGCACAGATACGCAGTATTTT	CASSTGGSWGPSTDTQYF
TRBV7-2	-	TRBJ2-7	TRBD2	TGTGCCAGCAGCTTAAGGGTACGCGGGAGAGGCGAGCAGTACTTC	CASSLRVRGRGEQYF
TRBV27	-	TRBJ1-4	-	TGTGCCAGCAGTTTCTTCCAGGGTGCTAATGAAAAACTGTTTTTT	CASSFFQGANEKLFF
TRBV7-2	-	TRBJ2-1	-	TGTGCCAGCAGCAACCCAGGACTTTACCCTGAGCAGTTCTTC	CASSNPGLYPEQFF
TRBV4-1	-	TRBJ1-2	TRBD1	TGCGCCAGCAGCCTGCAGAGCCAGGGGGGCTATGGCTACACCTTC	CASSLQSQGGYGYTF
TRBV12-3/TRBV12-4	-	TRBJ2-1	-	TGTGCCAGCAGTCTACCTAGCAATGAGCAGTTCTTC	CASSLPSNEQFF
TRBV9	-	TRBJ1-3	-	TGTGCCAGCAGCCGGGAAACTTCCGGGGTAGCAGGAAACACCATATATTTT	CASSRETSGVAGNTIYF
TRBV11-3	-	TRBJ2-1	-	TGTGCCAGCAGCCCAACTGCGGGTTCCTACAATGAGCAGTTCTTC	CASSPTAGSYNEQFF
TRBV3-1/TRBV3-2	few	TRBJ1-2	-	TGTGCCAGCAGCCCCCGGGGGATCTATGGCTACACCTTC	CASSPRGIYGYTF
TRBV6-4	few	TRBJ1-5	-	TGTGCCAGCAGGATTAACGTTAACTCCAATCAGCCCCAGCATTTT	CASRINVNSNQPQHF
TRBV11-3	-	TRBJ2-2	-	TGTGCCAGCAGCCGACGGGGAACCGGGGAGCTGTTTTTT	CASSRRGTGELFF
TRBV28	-	TRBJ1-5	-	TGTGCCAGCAGTTTGAGGCAGCCCCAGCATTTT	CASSLRQPQHF
TRBV11-3	-	TRBJ2-1	-	TGTGCCAGCAGCTTAGAGAGTTCAAGGGGTGGGAATGAGCAGTTCTTC	CASSLESSRGGNEQFF
TRBV3-1/TRBV3-2	-	TRBJ2-2	TRBD1	TGTGCCAGCAGCCCCGAACCAGGGGGCTCAGCCGGGGAGCTGTTTTTT	CASSPEPGGSAGELFF
TRBV2	few	TRBJ1-5	-	TGTGCCAGCAGTGACGACAGCTACAATCAGCCCCAGCATTTT	CASSDDSYNQPQHF
TRBV6-5	once	TRBJ2-2	-	TGTGCCAGCAGTACGACAGGAAACACCGGGGAGCTGTTTTTT	CASSTTGNTGELFF
TRBV18	-	TRBJ2-1	TRBD2	TGTGCCAGCTCACCACGAACTAGCGGGGGTGATGAGCAGTTCTTC	CASSPRTSGGDEQFF
TRBV7-9	once	TRBJ2-6	TRBD1	TGTGCCAGCAGCTCAGGGGGCTCTGGGGCCAACGTCCTGACTTTC	CASSSGGSGANVLTF
TRBV4-3	few	TRBJ1-1	-	TGCGCCAGCAGCCAAGATCCCCCGGGGGTGGGGTTAGGGAACACTGAAGCTTTCTTT	CASSQDPPGVGLGNTEAFF
TRBV20-1	-	TRBJ2-7	-	TGCAGTGCAACAAATACCTACGAGCAGTACTTC	CSATNTYEQYF
TRBV28	-	TRBJ1-3	-	TGTGCCAGCACCCCGGGCGGAGGGGACACCATATATTTT	CASTPGGGDTIYF
TRBV4-2	-	TRBJ1-2	-	TGTGCCAGCAGCCAACTCTCAGACTATGGCTACACCTTC	CASSQLSDYGYTF
TRBV7-2	-	TRBJ1-1	-	TGTGCCAGCACCCCGACACGAGTCGAAGCTTTCTTT	CASTPTRVEAFF
TRBV29-1	-	TRBJ1-2	TRBD1	TGCAGCGTTGCAGGGGGCCCTTGGGGCTACACCTTC	CSVAGGPWGYTF
TRBV25-1	-	TRBJ1-2	-	TGTGCCAGCAGTGGCTACTTGACACACAAGGAAGACTATGGCTACACCTTC	CASSGYLTHKEDYGYTF
TRBV13	-	TRBJ2-5	TRBD1	TGTGCCAGCAGCCAAACAGTCGGACAGGTGAAGCAAGAGACCCAGTACTTC	CASSQTVGQVKQETQYF
TRBV27	-	TRBJ1-2	-	TGTGCCAGCAGGCCGGCGGGGTATGGCTACACCTTC	CASRPAGYGYTF
TRBV7-6	-	TRBJ1-2	-	TGTGCCACCAAACCGTTAGGGGGGGAGGGAGCTAACTATGGCTACACCTTC	CATKPLGGEGANYGYTF
TRBV7-9	-	TRBJ2-5	TRBD1	TGTGCCAGCAGCAAACAGGGGGCAAGCCAAGAGACCCAGTACTTC	CASSKQGASQETQYF
TRBV28	-	TRBJ1-6	TRBD1	TGTGCCAGCAGCCCGGGACAGGGAAGTCGTAATTCACCCCTCCACTTT	CASSPGQGSRNSPLHF
TRBV20-1	-	TRBJ1-2	-	TGCAGTGCTAGATTCGGGTTTGGCTACACCTTC	CSARFGFGYTF
TRBV7-8	-	TRBJ1-1	TRBD1	TGTGCCAGCAGCCCCCGGGACAGGGCGAACACTGAAGCTTTCTTT	CASSPRDRANTEAFF